This entry is about one T cell receptor (beta chain). The target antigen is unknown. Using immunoSEQ multiplex PCR, the repertoire was profiled, and TCRdb retains in-frame clones only, with some absent. The sample has some 130,000 clones, around 90% seen once. It was second doses at about 4 or about 12 weeks that were pooled. These data come from a study of T cell responses to AZD1222 COVID-19 vaccine. The CDR3 consists of 14 residues. V shed 2 bases and J 13 bases; nucleotides not matched to a gene: 10. Per germline, CDR1 MNHEY and CDR2 SVGAGI. Study-level findings and limits: Most donors were white British and more were female, and clonal diversity was possibly underestimated. The reported proportion of spike-specific TCRs targeting unmutated variant regions was nearly half.

The V call is TRBV6-5, the J call TRBJ1-4; TRBD1 matches at 7 bases. This specimen was peripheral blood, taken 28 days after the second AZD1222 dose. This TCR came from an adult who received the AZD1222 COVID-19 vaccine. This chain's CDR3 is CASSYRPTGRRLFF. The CDR3 DNA reads TGTGCCAGCAGTTACCGACCGACAGGGAGGCGACTGTTTTTT.